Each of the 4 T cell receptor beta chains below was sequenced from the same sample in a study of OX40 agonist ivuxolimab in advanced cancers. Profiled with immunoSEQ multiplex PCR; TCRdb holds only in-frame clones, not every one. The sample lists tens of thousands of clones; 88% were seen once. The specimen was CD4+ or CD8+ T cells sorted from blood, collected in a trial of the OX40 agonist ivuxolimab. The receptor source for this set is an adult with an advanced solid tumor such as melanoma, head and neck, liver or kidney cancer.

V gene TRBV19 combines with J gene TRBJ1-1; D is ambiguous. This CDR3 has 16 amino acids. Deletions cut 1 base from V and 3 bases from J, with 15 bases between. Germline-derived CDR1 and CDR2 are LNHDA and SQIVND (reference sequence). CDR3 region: CASSIGGARGDTEAFF. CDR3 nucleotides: TGTGCCAGTAGTATAGGAGGAGCTCGCGGGGACACTGAAGCTTTCTTT.

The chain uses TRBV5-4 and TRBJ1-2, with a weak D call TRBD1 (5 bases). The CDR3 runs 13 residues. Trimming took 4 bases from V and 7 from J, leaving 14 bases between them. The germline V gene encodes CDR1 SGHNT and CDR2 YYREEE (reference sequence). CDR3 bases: TGTGCCAGCAGCGGTGCCGGGGCTGGTGGCTACACCTTC. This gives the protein CASSGAGAGGYTF.

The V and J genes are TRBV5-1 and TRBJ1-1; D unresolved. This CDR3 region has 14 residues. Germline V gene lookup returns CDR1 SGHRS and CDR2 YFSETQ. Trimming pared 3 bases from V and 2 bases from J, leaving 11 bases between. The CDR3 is CASSYSDPNTEAFF. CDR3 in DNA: TGCGCCAGCAGCTACTCAGACCCAAACACTGAAGCTTTCTTT.

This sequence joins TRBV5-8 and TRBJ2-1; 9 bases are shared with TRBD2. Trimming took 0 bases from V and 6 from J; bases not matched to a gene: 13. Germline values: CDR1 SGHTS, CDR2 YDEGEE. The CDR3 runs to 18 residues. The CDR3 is CASSLAMGSSGGLNEQFF. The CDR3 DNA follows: TGTGCCAGCAGCTTGGCCATGGGGAGTAGCGGGGGCCTCAATGAGCAGTTCTTC.